One T cell receptor (beta chain) is described in this entry. What it binds is not known. CDR1 and CDR2 (germline): SEHNR, FQNEAQ (reference sequence). CDR3 size: 14 residues. The sample belongs to a study of CXCR3-negative and CXCR3-positive naive CD8 T cells. Study conclusions and caveats: When CXCR3-positive naive cells were set against CXCR3-negative naive cells, the former had more hydrophobic TRB CDR3s.

The libraries of TRB cDNA were constructed through 5' RACE using UMI labels. Following a re-call of the 5' RACE reads, TCRdb has one entry per CDR3 protein and lacks DNA. The listing records around 60,000 distinct CDR3 sequences. The chain has TRBV7-9 and TRBJ2-7; TCRdb reports TRBD2, a call that lacks DNA to check it against. Sequenced material: naive CXCR3+ CD8+ T cells from blood. Subset noted: CD45RO-CCR7+CD27+CD95- naive CD8+ T cells expressing CXCR3 (TNR3+). This receptor was taken from a human donor in good health. Some clones in this sample may be carry-over from other donors' samples. The CDR3 sequence is CASSGTSGAYEQYF.